The 3 T cell receptor beta chains presented below share a single source sample, sequenced in a study of blood T cells in healthy people across ages. Primers used in a second PCR of roughly 7 to 12 cycles were a sample-barcoded 5' primer and a J-beta primer mix. One entry per CDR3 protein results from TCRdb running MiXCR on the 5' RACE reads. Of about 830,000 distinct CDR3 sequences detected, 60% to 80% appear once; the ten largest clones hold approximately 30%. The sequenced material came from blood. The receptors originated from a young man in good health.

V gene TRBV9 combines with J gene TRBJ1-4; 9 nucleotides match TRBD1. The V gene's germline CDR1 is SGDLS and CDR2 YYNGEE. The CDR3 loop spans 17 amino acids. Trimming took 4 bases from V and 7 from J; bases not matched to a gene: 14. The CDR3 reads CASSIGTGNVPSEKLFF. In DNA form, the CDR3 reads TGTGCCAGCAGCATCGGGACAGGGAATGTTCCCTCTGAAAAACTGTTTTTT.

V usage is TRBV7-3 and J usage is TRBJ2-6; D is unresolved. CDR1 and CDR2 from the germline V gene are SGHTA and FQGTGA. The CDR3 totals 16 residues. Between the trimmed V and J ends, which lost 4 bases and 0 bases, there was a span of 10 bases. CDR3 in amino acids: CASSSDRTSGANVLTF. DNA for the CDR3: TGTGCCAGCAGCTCCGACCGAACCTCTGGGGCCAACGTCCTGACTTTC.

As regards this clonotype: One end of the junction varies from germline; a read error may be responsible. V usage is TRBV12-3 or TRBV12-4 and J usage is TRBJ2-5; TRBD2 agrees at 12 bases. The CDR3 extends over 15 amino acids. CDR3: CASRTSGGLQEAQYF. CDR3 bases: TGTGCCAGCAGAACTAGCGGGGGGTTACAAGAGGCCCAGTACTTC.